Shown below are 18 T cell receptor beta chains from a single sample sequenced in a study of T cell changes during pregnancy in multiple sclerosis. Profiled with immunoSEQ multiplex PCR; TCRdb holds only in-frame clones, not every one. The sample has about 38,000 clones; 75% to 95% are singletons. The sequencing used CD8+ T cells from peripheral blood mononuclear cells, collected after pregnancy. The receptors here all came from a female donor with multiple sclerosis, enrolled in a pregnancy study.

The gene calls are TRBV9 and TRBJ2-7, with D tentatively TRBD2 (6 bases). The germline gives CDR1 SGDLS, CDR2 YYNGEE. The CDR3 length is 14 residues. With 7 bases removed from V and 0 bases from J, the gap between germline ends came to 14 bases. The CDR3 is CASARGASSYEQYF. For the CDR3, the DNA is TGTGCCAGCGCCCGCGGGGCTAGCTCCTACGAGCAGTACTTC. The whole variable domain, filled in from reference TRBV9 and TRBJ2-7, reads DSGVTQTPKHLITATGQRVTLRCSPRSGDLSVYWYQQSLDQGLQFLIQYYNGEERAKGNILERFSAQQFPDLHSELNLSSLELGDSALYFCASARGASSYEQYFGPGTRLTVT.

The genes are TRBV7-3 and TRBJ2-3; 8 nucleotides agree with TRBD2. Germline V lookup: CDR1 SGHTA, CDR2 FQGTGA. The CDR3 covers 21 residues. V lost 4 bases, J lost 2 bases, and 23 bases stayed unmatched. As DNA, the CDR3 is TGTGCCAGCAGCTACGCCTTTGGACTGCGGGAGGCGGGCGCTTCCACAGATACGCAGTATTTT. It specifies CASSYAFGLREAGASTDTQYF.

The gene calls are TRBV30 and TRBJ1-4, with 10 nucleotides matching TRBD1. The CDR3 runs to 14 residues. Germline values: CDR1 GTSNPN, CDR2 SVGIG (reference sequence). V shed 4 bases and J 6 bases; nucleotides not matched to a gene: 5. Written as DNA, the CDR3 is TGTGCCTGGACCCCCGGGACAGGGGATGAAAAACTGTTTTTT. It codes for CAWTPGTGDEKLFF.

The DNA of the CDR3 is TGTGCCAGCAGCGACCGACGAGTGACCGGGACAGGTTACGAGCAGTACTTC. Protein: CASSDRRVTGTGYEQYF. V and J are TRBV7-9 and TRBJ2-7; 8 bases agree with TRBD1. There are 17 residues in the CDR3. Germline values: CDR1 SEHNR, CDR2 FQNEAQ (reference sequence). J was trimmed by 4 bases and V by 5 bases; bases with no gene match: 16.

The CDR3 region is CASSVTGQGDTEAFF. The DNA of the CDR3 is TGTGCCAGCAGCGTTACAGGACAGGGGGACACTGAAGCTTTCTTT. This rearrangement joins TRBV9 to TRBJ1-1; 10 nucleotides agree with TRBD1. The germline V gene has CDR1 SGDLS and CDR2 YYNGEE. V lost 2 bases, J lost 3 bases, and 4 bases stayed unmatched. The CDR3 contains 15 residues.

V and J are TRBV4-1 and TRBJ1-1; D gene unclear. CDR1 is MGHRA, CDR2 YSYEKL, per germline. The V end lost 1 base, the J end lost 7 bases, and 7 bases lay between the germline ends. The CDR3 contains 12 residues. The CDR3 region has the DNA TGCGCCAGCAGCCAAGGCTCAGGTGAAGCTTTCTTT. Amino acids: CASSQGSGEAFF.

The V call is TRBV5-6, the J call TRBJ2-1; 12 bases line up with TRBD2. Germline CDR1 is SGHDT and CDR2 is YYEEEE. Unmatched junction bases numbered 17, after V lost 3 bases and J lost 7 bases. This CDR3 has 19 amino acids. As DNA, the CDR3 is TGTGCCAGCAGCTCCTTCGGGCTAGCGGGGGGGAAACATCAAAATGAGCAGTTCTTC. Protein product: CASSSFGLAGGKHQNEQFF.

The CDR3 DNA follows: TGTGCCAGCAGCCAAGACGTGACAGGAACTCCTTATGGCTACACCTTC. Amino acids: CASSQDVTGTPYGYTF. The chain has TRBV14 and TRBJ1-2, with a possible D match to TRBD1 (6 bases). Germline V lookup: CDR1 SGHDN, CDR2 FVKESK. V was trimmed by 0 bases and J by 5 bases, leaving 16 bases between them. The CDR3 is made up of 16 amino acids. The full variable domain, its missing parts supplied by reference TRBV14 and TRBJ1-2, is EAGVTQFPSHSVIEKGQTVTLRCDPISGHDNLYWYRRVMGKEIKFLLHFVKESKQDESGMPNNRFLAERTGGTYSTLKVQPAELEDSGVYFCASSQDVTGTPYGYTFGSGTRLTVV.

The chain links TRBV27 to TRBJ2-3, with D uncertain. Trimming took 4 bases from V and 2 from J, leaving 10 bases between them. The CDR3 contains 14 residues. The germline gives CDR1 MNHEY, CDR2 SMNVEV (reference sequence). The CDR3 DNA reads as TGTGCCAGCAGTTCGCAGGCTTTCACAGATACGCAGTATTTT. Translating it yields CASSSQAFTDTQYF.

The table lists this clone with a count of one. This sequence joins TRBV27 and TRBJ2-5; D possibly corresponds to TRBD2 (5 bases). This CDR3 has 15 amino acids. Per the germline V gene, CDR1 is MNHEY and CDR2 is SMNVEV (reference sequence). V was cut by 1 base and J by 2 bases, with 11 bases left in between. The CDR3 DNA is TGTGCCAGCAGTTTATTCGGTAGCGTGCAAGAGACCCAGTACTTC. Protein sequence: CASSLFGSVQETQYF.

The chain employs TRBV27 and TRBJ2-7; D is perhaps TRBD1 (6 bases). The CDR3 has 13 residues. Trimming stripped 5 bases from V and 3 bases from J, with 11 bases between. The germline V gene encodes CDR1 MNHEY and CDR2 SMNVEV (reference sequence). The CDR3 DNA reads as TGTGCCAGCAGTCCCAGGGGAAGCTACGAGCAGTACTTC. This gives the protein CASSPRGSYEQYF.

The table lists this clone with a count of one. CDR3 in DNA: TGTGCCAGCAGCCAAGGTCAGCGGGCGCGGTATGGCTACACCTTC. Its protein product is CASSQGQRARYGYTF. The rearrangement links TRBV14 to TRBJ1-2; D uncertain. Germline values: CDR1 SGHDN, CDR2 FVKESK. The V gene lost 1 base and the J gene lost 5 bases, with 14 bases spanning the gap. This CDR3 has 15 residues.

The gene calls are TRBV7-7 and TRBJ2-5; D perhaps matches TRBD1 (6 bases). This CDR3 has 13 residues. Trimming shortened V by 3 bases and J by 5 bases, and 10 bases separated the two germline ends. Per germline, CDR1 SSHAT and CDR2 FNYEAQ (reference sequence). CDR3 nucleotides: TGTGCCAGCAGCTTCCGGGACATGGAGACCCAGTACTTC. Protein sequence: CASSFRDMETQYF. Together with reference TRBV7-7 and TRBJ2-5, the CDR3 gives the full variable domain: GAGVSQSPRYKVTKRGQDVTLRCDPISSHATLYWYQQALGQGPEFLTYFNYEAQPDKSGLPSDRFSAERPEGSISTLTIQRTEQRDSAMYRCASSFRDMETQYFGPGTRLLVL.

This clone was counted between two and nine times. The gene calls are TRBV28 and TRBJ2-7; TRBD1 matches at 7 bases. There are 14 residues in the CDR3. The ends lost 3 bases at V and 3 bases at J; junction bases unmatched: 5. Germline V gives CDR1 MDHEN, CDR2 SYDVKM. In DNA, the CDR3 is TGTGCCAGCAGTTTGGGACAGTCGAACTACGAGCAGTACTTC. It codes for CASSLGQSNYEQYF.

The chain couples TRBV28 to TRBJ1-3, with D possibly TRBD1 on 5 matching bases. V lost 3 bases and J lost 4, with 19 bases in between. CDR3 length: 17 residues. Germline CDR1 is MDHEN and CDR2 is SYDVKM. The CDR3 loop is CASSFMREGRKGNTIYF. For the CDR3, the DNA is TGTGCCAGCAGTTTTATGAGGGAGGGGCGAAAAGGAAACACCATATATTTT.

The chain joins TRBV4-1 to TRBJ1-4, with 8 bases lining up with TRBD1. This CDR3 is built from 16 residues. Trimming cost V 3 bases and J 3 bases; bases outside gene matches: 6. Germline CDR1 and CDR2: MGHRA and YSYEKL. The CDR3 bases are TGCGCCAGCAGCCAGCCCCAGGGGGCAGCTAATGAAAAACTGTTTTTT. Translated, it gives CASSQPQGAANEKLFF.

CDR3 region: CASRKVRQSADTQYF. DNA of the CDR3: TGTGCCAGCAGGAAAGTTCGACAGTCAGCAGATACGCAGTATTTT. The rearrangement links TRBV27 to TRBJ2-3; D is perhaps TRBD1 (5 bases). The V end was cut by 6 bases, the J end by 4 bases, with 17 bases between. Germline V gene lookup returns CDR1 MNHEY and CDR2 SMNVEV (reference sequence). The CDR3 covers 15 residues.

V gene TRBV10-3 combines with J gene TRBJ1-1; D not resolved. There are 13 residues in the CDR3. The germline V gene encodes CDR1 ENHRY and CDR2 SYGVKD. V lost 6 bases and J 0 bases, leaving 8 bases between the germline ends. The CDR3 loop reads CAIRTSVNTEAFF. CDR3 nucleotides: TGTGCCATCAGAACCAGTGTGAACACTGAAGCTTTCTTT.